Sequencing of this T cell receptor (beta chain) was carried out in a study of blood T cell repertoires in COVID-19. The J segment lost 2 bases and the V segment lost 3 bases, leaving 8 bases of the junction unmatched. Per germline, CDR1 SGHRS and CDR2 YFSETQ. The CDR3 is 16 amino acids. The assay was immunoSEQ multiplex PCR, and TCRdb's table has in-frame clones only and misses some. The data contain roughly 200,000 clones, roughly 82% of them singletons. The source material was PBMCs or T cells enriched from blood (not recorded which). The J gene is TRBJ2-3, the V gene TRBV5-1, with 8 bases that match TRBD1. The receptor was isolated from a man in his forties with acute COVID-19. Here the CDR3 reads CASSSGGSIATDTQYF. The CDR3 DNA reads TGCGCCAGCAGCTCAGGGGGCAGTATCGCCACAGATACGCAGTATTTT.